This record looks at one TCR beta chain sequence and its context. Its antigen is not identified. A much larger clone lies a single base off, so this may be a read error. These data are taken from a study of tumor-infiltrating lymphocytes in primary liver carcinoma. They got blood RNA out of unsorted whole blood and also pulled out germline DNA. From roughly 470 ng total RNA, TCR beta cDNA was generated with a primer in the constant region. Sequencing libraries for TCR beta derived from three nested multiplex PCR rounds that used slightly modified ARM-PCR. TRBV1-TRBV30 forward primers paired with a C-beta reverse primer were used in the first two PCR rounds, which ran about 11 cycles each. TCRdb redid the calling of the multiplex PCR reads with MiXCR, one entry per CDR3 protein. The sample has around 330,000 distinct CDR3 sequences; around three fifths are singletons. Notes on the study in general: Comparison of CD4+ and CD8+ repertoires was precluded by bulk unsorted samples.

V trimming: 4 bases; J trimming: 8 bases; junction bases outside the gene matches: 9. The CDR3 contains 14 residues. This clonotype was obtained from a woman in her twenties or thirties with primary liver carcinoma and hepatitis B virus infection. Sequencing was done on a sample of peripheral blood. The chain uses TRBV12-3 or TRBV12-4 and TRBJ2-7, with 9 positions matching TRBD1. The CDR3 protein is CASSYGTGFYKQYF. Here the CDR3 DNA reads TGTGCCAGCAGTTACGGGACAGGGTTTTACAAGCAGTACTTC.